This T cell receptor (beta chain) was identified in a study of shared clonotypes between healthy human individuals. Overall study findings and caveats: Represented genetic and exposure-history diversity was restricted by having few donors. Larger estimated richness was generally seen in naive subsets than in memory subsets. How much donors shared clonotypes was expected to be affected by sequencing depth.

In its sample, this clone was seen once. No antigen is known for it. Some clones are missing from TCRdb's copy, which holds only in-frame ones; the method was immunoSEQ multiplex PCR. The profile covers around 980,000 clones, with about 84% appearing a single time and more than 0.55% taken by the ten largest. CDR3 length: 17 amino acids. Trimming shortened V by 4 bases and J by 0 bases, and 17 bases separated the two germline ends. The germline V gene has CDR1 SGHRS and CDR2 YFSETQ. The sequenced material came from memory CD4+ T cells from PBMCs. The subset: CD45RA-negative fraction. This TCR derives from a man aged 18 to 29 in good health. Some clones in this sample may be carry-over from other donors' samples. This rearrangement joins TRBV5-1 to TRBJ2-1; a possible D gene is TRBD2 (6 bases). This chain's CDR3 is CASSPGRTTSSYNEQFF. The CDR3 nucleotides are TGCGCCAGCAGCCCGGGCAGGACGACTAGCTCCTACAATGAGCAGTTCTTC.